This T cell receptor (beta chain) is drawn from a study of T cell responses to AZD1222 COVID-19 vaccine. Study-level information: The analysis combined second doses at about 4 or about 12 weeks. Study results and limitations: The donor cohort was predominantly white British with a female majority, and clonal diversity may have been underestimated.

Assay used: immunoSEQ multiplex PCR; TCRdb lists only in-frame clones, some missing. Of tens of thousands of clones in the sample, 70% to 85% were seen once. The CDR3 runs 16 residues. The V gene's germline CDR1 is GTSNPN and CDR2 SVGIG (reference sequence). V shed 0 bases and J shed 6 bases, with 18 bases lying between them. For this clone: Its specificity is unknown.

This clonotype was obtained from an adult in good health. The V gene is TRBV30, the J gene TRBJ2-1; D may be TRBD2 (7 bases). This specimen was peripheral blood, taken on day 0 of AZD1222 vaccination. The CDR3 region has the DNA TGTGCCTGGAGTGTACAGGGAGGGGAATTGGGCAATGAGCAGTTCTTC. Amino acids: CAWSVQGGELGNEQFF.